One sample yielded the 2 T cell receptor beta chains listed below, sequenced in a study of OX40 agonist ivuxolimab in advanced cancers. This table comes from immunoSEQ multiplex PCR, and its TCRdb copy is limited to in-frame clones, with some not included. The sample records 42,000 or so clones, 65% to 85% being singletons. This specimen consisted of CD4+ or CD8+ T cells sorted from blood, obtained in a trial of the OX40 agonist ivuxolimab. These receptors originate from an adult with an advanced solid tumor such as melanoma, head and neck, liver or kidney cancer.

The count of this clone is one. CDR3 in DNA: TGTGCCAGCAGCCATGGGCGGGACGGAAATTCACCCCTCCACTTT. Protein sequence: CASSHGRDGNSPLHF. This chain links TRBV14 with TRBJ1-6, with D maybe TRBD1 (5 bases). Germline lookup yields CDR1 SGHDN and CDR2 FVKESK. With 3 bases removed from V and 7 bases from J, the gap between germline ends came to 13 bases. CDR3 size: 15 residues.

With regard to this clone: At one boundary the junction diverges from the germline segment, which might be a read error. The rearrangement links TRBV7-2 to TRBJ1-2; TRBD1 is a possible D gene (5 bases). This CDR3 spans 15 amino acids. Looked up from germline, CDR1 is SGHTA and CDR2 is FQGNSA. CDR3 coding DNA: TGTGCCAGCAGCTTAGGAAGCGACAACCGGGACCGAGTAGACTTC. Translated, it gives CASSLGSDNRDRVDF.